The 5 T cell receptor beta chains below were found in one sample sequenced in a study of blood T cells in healthy people across ages. A sample-barcoded 5' primer and a J-beta primer mix were used in a second PCR of roughly 6 to 11 cycles. Each CDR3 protein is one row after TCRdb ran MiXCR on the 5' RACE reads. Of roughly 720,000 distinct CDR3 sequences detected, about 55% appear once; the ten largest clones hold around 40%. The specimen sequenced was blood. These receptors came from a man older than 75 in good health.

This clonotype occurred a few times. For the CDR3, the DNA is TGCGCCAGCAGCGGGGGAGGCAATGAGCAGTTCTTC. The encoded protein is CASSGGGNEQFF. The chain links TRBV10-1 to TRBJ2-1, with D possibly being TRBD2 (6 bases). The CDR3 has 12 residues. V shed 6 bases and J shed 6 bases, with 9 bases lying between them. The germline V gene encodes CDR1 WNHNN and CDR2 SYGVQD (reference sequence).

This rearrangement joins TRBV28 to TRBJ1-6; 8 bases agree with TRBD1. The trim removed 1 base at V and 10 bases at J, leaving 6 bases unmatched. Per germline, CDR1 MDHEN and CDR2 SYDVKM. The CDR3 runs 15 residues. CDR3 in DNA: TGTGCCAGCAGTTTATCGGGACAGGTTAGGTCACCCCTCCACTTT. It specifies CASSLSGQVRSPLHF.

This clonotype appeared a few times. The chain joins TRBV28 to TRBJ2-7; D is perhaps TRBD1 or TRBD2 (5 bases each). V was trimmed by 5 bases and J by 3 bases, leaving 14 bases between them. The CDR3 consists of 14 residues. Germline V CDR1 and CDR2: MDHEN, SYDVKM. The CDR3 bases are TGTGCCAGCAGTCAAGGGACGGATAGCTACGAGCAGTACTTC. Amino acid sequence: CASSQGTDSYEQYF.

There are many counts of this clonotype. The chain uses TRBV5-1 and TRBJ2-7, with TRBD2 matching over 7 bases. The CDR3 contains 14 residues. CDR1 and CDR2 (germline): SGHRS, YFSETQ. V shed 0 bases and J 2 bases; nucleotides not matched to a gene: 2. The CDR3, as DNA: TGCGCCAGCAGCTTGGTTGCGGGAGCCTACGAGCAGTACTTC. This codes for CASSLVAGAYEQYF.

The V call is TRBV12-3 or TRBV12-4, the J call TRBJ2-5; 12 nucleotides agree with TRBD2. Judging by the DNA end, TRBJ2-7 fits better; the J call may be wrong. This CDR3 region has 13 residues. DNA for the CDR3: TGTGCCAGCAGTTCTAGCGGGAGGGCCGAGCAGTACTTC. Translation: CASSSSGRAEQYF.